One and the same sample provided the 28 T cell receptor beta chains below, sequenced in a study of T cell changes during pregnancy in multiple sclerosis. Only in-frame clones appear in the TCRdb table, and some are missing; sequencing was by immunoSEQ multiplex PCR. The table lists 90,000 to 95,000 clones, roughly 91% of them singletons, with around 4% in the top ten. The specimen was peripheral blood, collected in the first trimester of pregnancy. The receptors stem from a female donor with multiple sclerosis, enrolled in a pregnancy study.

The chain employs TRBV2 and TRBJ2-1; D may be TRBD2 (6 bases). The CDR3 loop spans 15 amino acids. Germline V lookup: CDR1 SNHLY, CDR2 FYNNEI. V gave up 1 base and J gave up 4 bases, with 11 bases separating them. In nucleotides, the CDR3 is TGTGCCAGCAGTGAAGTTTGGGGGGATTACAATGAGCAGTTCTTC. Its protein is CASSEVWGDYNEQFF.

This clone appeared once. The chain links TRBV4-1 to TRBJ2-1; TRBD2 agrees at 11 bases. With 2 bases clipped from V and 8 bases from J, the junction kept 8 bases outside the gene matches. The CDR3 length is 16 residues. Germline loops: CDR1 MGHRA, CDR2 YSYEKL. As DNA, the CDR3 is TGCGCCAGCAGCCAAATTACTAGCGGGGGCAGGGATGAGCAGTTCTTC. It is translated as CASSQITSGGRDEQFF.

This sequence joins TRBV7-6 and TRBJ2-5, with 11 nucleotides matching TRBD1. This CDR3 spans 18 amino acids. Germline V CDR1 and CDR2: SGHVS, FNYEAQ. V dropped 3 bases and J dropped 5; count of bases not matched to a gene: 14. The CDR3 DNA reads TGTGCCAGCAGCTTTGGAGCCGACCCCGGGACAGGGGGGGAGACCCAGTACTTC. It yields the protein CASSFGADPGTGGETQYF.

The chain has TRBV11-2 and TRBJ2-7, with 9 nucleotides matching TRBD2. The CDR3 has 13 amino acids. V lost 5 bases to trimming and J lost 6 bases; unmatched junction nucleotides: 5. CDR1 and CDR2 from the germline V gene are SGHAT and FQNNGV. The DNA for the CDR3 is TGTGCCAGCAGCCCAGCGGGGGGCCCCGAGCAGTACTTC. Translation: CASSPAGGPEQYF. Variable domain in full (rest from reference TRBV11-2 and TRBJ2-7): EAGVAQSPRYKIIEKRQSVAFWCNPISGHATLYWYQQILGQGPKLLIQFQNNGVVDDSQLPKDRFSAERLKGVDSTLKIQPAKLEDSAVYLCASSPAGGPEQYFGPGTRLTVT.

This chain connects TRBV9 to TRBJ1-1; TRBD1 matches 9 bases. The CDR3 consists of 18 residues. Germline CDR1 reads SGDLS; CDR2 reads YYNGEE. V lost 4 bases and J lost 0; bases outside the gene matches: 13. This chain's CDR3 is CASSPTVTGGFMNTEAFF. CDR3 nucleotides: TGTGCCAGCAGCCCCACGGTGACAGGGGGGTTCATGAACACTGAAGCTTTCTTT.

V usage is TRBV30 and J usage is TRBJ1-1; 8 bases match TRBD1. The V gene's germline CDR1 is GTSNPN and CDR2 SVGIG (reference sequence). With V trimmed by 0 bases and J by 8 bases, 8 bases remained unmatched. The CDR3 is 14 residues long. CDR3 sequence reads: CAWSVPGGVPEAFF. CDR3 nucleotide sequence: TGTGCCTGGAGTGTACCAGGGGGCGTCCCAGAAGCTTTCTTT.

The chain recombines TRBV7-9 with TRBJ2-5; D perhaps matches TRBD1 (6 bases). Between the trimmed V and J ends, which lost 2 bases and 2 bases, there was a span of 12 bases. The germline gives CDR1 SEHNR, CDR2 FQNEAQ (reference sequence). The CDR3 is 15 amino acids. The CDR3 DNA is TGTGCCAGCAGCTTATTCTCGGACAGTCAAGAGACCCAGTACTTC. This codes for CASSLFSDSQETQYF.

The chain recombines TRBV6-5 with TRBJ2-2, with 10 positions matching TRBD2. CDR1 and CDR2 from the germline V gene are MNHEY and SVGAGI. The CDR3 runs to 14 residues. V lost 11 bases, J lost 6 bases, and 9 bases stayed unmatched. The CDR3 spells CASGPGLASGELFF. The CDR3 region has the DNA TGTGCCTCAGGACCGGGACTAGCGTCCGGGGAGCTGTTTTTT.

The CDR3 reads CATSGGFPNEQFF. CDR3 in DNA: TGTGCCACCAGTGGCGGGTTTCCCAATGAGCAGTTCTTC. This sequence joins TRBV15 and TRBJ2-1; possible D gene TRBD2, 5 bases. The CDR3 runs to 13 residues. Trimming stripped 6 bases from V and 6 bases from J, with 12 bases between. The germline CDR1 and CDR2 sequences are LNHNV and YYDKDF (reference sequence). Combining the CDR3 with reference TRBV15 and TRBJ2-1 gives the whole variable domain DAMVIQNPRYQVTQFGKPVTLSCSQTLNHNVMYWYQQKSSQAPKLLFHYYDKDFNNEADTPDNFQSRRPNTSFCFLDIRSPGLGDTAMYLCATSGGFPNEQFFGPGTRLTVL.

The chain combines TRBV4-2 with TRBJ2-2; a possible D gene is TRBD2 (7 bases). Germline CDR1 reads LGHNA; CDR2 reads YNFKEQ. Trimming took off 0 bases at V and 0 bases at J, with 11 bases between the two ends. This CDR3 contains 17 residues. The DNA for the CDR3 is TGTGCCAGCAGCCAAGATGGGGGGGCCGCGAACACCGGGGAGCTGTTTTTT. Its translation is CASSQDGGAANTGELFF.

This chain links TRBV18 with TRBJ1-4; the D gene is possibly TRBD1 (5 bases). This CDR3 spans 15 amino acids. V was pared by 1 base and J by 3 bases, with 9 bases between. Germline V gives CDR1 KGHSH, CDR2 LQKENI. CDR3 sequence: CASSPLMGPNEKLFF. The CDR3 bases are TGTGCCAGCTCACCACTTATGGGGCCTAATGAAAAACTGTTTTTT. The full variable domain, with the rest looked up from reference TRBV18 and TRBJ1-4, is NAGVMQNPRHLVRRRGQEARLRCSPMKGHSHVYWYRQLPEEGLKFMVYLQKENIIDESGMPKERFSAEFPKEGPSILRIQQVVRGDSAAYFCASSPLMGPNEKLFFGSGTQLSVL.

The gene calls are TRBV5-4 and TRBJ2-1; TRBD2 matches 11 bases. Trimming at V came to 3 bases and at J to 5 bases, leaving 7 bases not matched to a gene. The germline V gene encodes CDR1 SGHNT and CDR2 YYREEE (reference sequence). The CDR3 extends over 16 amino acids. The CDR3 region is CASSSASGGRDNEQFF. The CDR3 DNA sequence: TGTGCCAGCAGCTCGGCTAGCGGGGGGCGAGACAATGAGCAGTTCTTC.

The V call is TRBV6-1, the J call TRBJ1-5, with TRBD1 matching over 9 bases. The germline CDR1 and CDR2 sequences are MNHNS and SASEGT. V was clipped by 6 bases and J by 7 bases; unmatched bases: 4. The CDR3 runs to 13 residues. The CDR3: CASRRQGDQPQHF. In DNA, the CDR3 is TGTGCCAGCAGGAGACAGGGGGACCAGCCCCAGCATTTT.

This chain joins TRBV25-1 and TRBJ1-3, with TRBD1 as a possible D gene (5 bases). V dropped 2 bases and J dropped 2 bases, with 16 bases sitting between them. The CDR3 consists of 17 residues. In germline, CDR1 is MGHDK, CDR2 SYGVNS. The CDR3: CASSEPGNRHPGNTIYF. CDR3 bases: TGTGCCAGCAGTGAACCAGGCAACAGGCATCCTGGAAACACCATATATTTT.

The rearrangement uses TRBV7-9 and TRBJ1-3; TRBD1 might be the D (6 bases). The CDR3 consists of 14 residues. With 2 bases removed from V and 2 bases from J, the gap between germline ends came to 7 bases. Per the germline V gene, CDR1 is SEHNR and CDR2 is FQNEAQ (reference sequence). The CDR3: CASSLPGAGNTIYF. The DNA for the CDR3 is TGTGCCAGCAGCTTACCAGGGGCTGGAAACACCATATATTTT.

The chain combines TRBV29-1 with TRBJ1-2, with D possibly matching TRBD1 (5 bases). From germline, CDR1 is SQVTM and CDR2 ANQGSEA. The CDR3 loop spans 11 amino acids. V lost 6 bases, J lost 8 bases, and 13 bases lay in between. In DNA form, the CDR3 reads TGCAGCGTCATGGTAGGGGAAGGCTACACCTTC. This translates into CSVMVGEGYTF.

The rearrangement links TRBV7-2 to TRBJ2-7; tentatively, D is TRBD2 (5 bases). Trimming cost V 5 bases and J 3 bases, with 17 bases left between them. Germline CDR1 and CDR2: SGHTA and FQGNSA. The CDR3 is 15 residues long. The CDR3 region has the DNA TGTGCCAGCAGCCAAGACGCGGGTACCGGCTACGAGCAGTACTTC. Protein sequence: CASSQDAGTGYEQYF.

The chain joins TRBV9 to TRBJ1-1, with D perhaps matching TRBD1 (6 bases). The germline gives CDR1 SGDLS, CDR2 YYNGEE. CDR3 size: 16 residues. Trimming cost V 3 bases and J 0 bases, with 15 bases left between them. This CDR3 reads CASSAGGGRMNTEAFF. CDR3 bases: TGTGCCAGCAGCGCTGGGGGGGGCAGAATGAACACTGAAGCTTTCTTT.

V usage is TRBV9 and J usage is TRBJ2-5, with 7 bases aligning to TRBD1. The length of the CDR3 is 17 residues. Trimming at V came to 2 bases and at J to 3 bases, leaving 13 bases not matched to a gene. Germline lookup yields CDR1 SGDLS and CDR2 YYNGEE. CDR3 loop: CASSVDTAGTVKETQYF. The DNA of the CDR3 is TGTGCCAGCAGCGTGGACACTGCCGGGACAGTGAAAGAGACCCAGTACTTC.

This clone was detected once. The chain carries TRBV5-4 and TRBJ1-1, with 10 bases fitting TRBD1. The germline V gene encodes CDR1 SGHNT and CDR2 YYREEE (reference sequence). V lost 6 bases, J lost 8 bases, and 10 bases stayed unmatched. The CDR3 covers 14 residues. The CDR3 region is CASTLDRGRGEAFF. For the CDR3, the DNA is TGTGCCAGCACCCTCGACAGGGGGCGAGGGGAAGCTTTCTTT.

The chain combines TRBV7-3 with TRBJ2-3; TRBD2 matches 11 bases. The CDR3 covers 15 residues. Germline CDR1 SGHTA, CDR2 FQGTGA. Losses at the gene ends were 5 bases for V and 0 bases for J; bases not matched to a gene: 1. The CDR3 bases are TGTGCCAGCAGCCGACTAGCGGGGAGCACAGATACGCAGTATTTT. Protein product: CASSRLAGSTDTQYF.

The V gene is TRBV19, the J gene TRBJ1-1, with D tentatively TRBD1 (5 bases). The germline V and J ends were trimmed by 4 bases and 0 bases, with 6 bases remaining between them. Germline loops: CDR1 LNHDA, CDR2 SQIVND (reference sequence). The CDR3 spans 13 residues. Written as DNA, the CDR3 is TGTGCCAGTAGTACAGGGTTGAACACTGAAGCTTTCTTT. The encoded protein is CASSTGLNTEAFF.

The chain carries TRBV13 and TRBJ2-1, with 11 bases matching TRBD2. The CDR3 runs 17 residues. Trimming cost V 3 bases and J 6 bases; bases outside gene matches: 10. CDR1 and CDR2 from the germline V gene are PRHDT and FYEKMQ (reference sequence). This CDR3 reads CASSLGALAGARNEQFF. The CDR3 bases are TGTGCCAGCAGCTTGGGTGCACTAGCGGGGGCCCGCAATGAGCAGTTCTTC. Variable domain in full (rest from reference TRBV13 and TRBJ2-1): AAGVIQSPRHLIKEKRETATLKCYPIPRHDTVYWYQQGPGQDPQFLISFYEKMQSDKGSIPDRFSAQQFSDYHSELNMSSLELGDSALYFCASSLGALAGARNEQFFGPGTRLTVL.

The chain recombines TRBV5-1 with TRBJ2-2; D may be TRBD1 (6 bases). Germline loops: CDR1 SGHRS, CDR2 YFSETQ. The CDR3 consists of 17 residues. V was clipped by 4 bases and J by 4 bases, with 20 bases between them. CDR3 nucleotides: TGCGCCAGCAGCGCAGAAATAACAGGGTCGGGCACCGGGGAGCTGTTTTTT. Protein product: CASSAEITGSGTGELFF. The full variable domain, with the rest looked up from reference TRBV5-1 and TRBJ2-2, is KAGVTQTPRYLIKTRGQQVTLSCSPISGHRSVSWYQQTPGQGLQFLFEYFSETQRNKGNFPGRFSGRQFSNSRSEMNVSTLELGDSALYLCASSAEITGSGTGELFFGEGSRLTVL.

The chain joins TRBV6-1 to TRBJ1-2, with D maybe TRBD1 (5 bases). Germline V CDR1 and CDR2: MNHNS, SASEGT. This CDR3 comprises 15 residues. The V gene lost 2 bases and the J gene lost 2 bases, with 12 bases spanning the gap. The CDR3 DNA reads TGTGCCAGCAGTGAAACGGTTGGGGGGAACTATGGCTACACCTTC. It encodes CASSETVGGNYGYTF.

The chain uses TRBV2 and TRBJ2-5; 8 nucleotides agree with TRBD2. Trimming took 3 bases from V and 4 from J; bases not matched to a gene: 25. This CDR3 contains 21 residues. Germline CDR1 reads SNHLY; CDR2 reads FYNNEI. Written as DNA, the CDR3 is TGTGCCAGCAGTGACTTAGAGCTCCGGCTAAGCGGGGGCATTGGGGGAGAGACCCAGTACTTC. Translation: CASSDLELRLSGGIGGETQYF.

The rearrangement uses TRBV7-2 and TRBJ2-1; 7 bases agree with TRBD2. After removal of 1 base from V and 13 bases from J, the junction contained 7 bases not matched to a gene. The length of the CDR3 is 13 residues. Germline CDR1 SGHTA, CDR2 FQGNSA. The CDR3 bases are TGTGCCAGCAGCTTAGTGGGCGGGGGAGAACAGTTCTTC. Its translation is CASSLVGGGEQFF.

The rearrangement uses TRBV5-4 and TRBJ2-2, with D perhaps TRBD1 (5 bases). Trimming left V 0 bases short and J 8 bases short, with 14 bases between. The CDR3 loop spans 15 amino acids. Germline loops: CDR1 SGHNT, CDR2 YYREEE (reference sequence). CDR3 protein: CASSLGGIILGELFF. The CDR3 region has the DNA TGTGCCAGCAGCTTGGGGGGCATCATCCTTGGGGAGCTGTTTTTT.